This TCR beta chain originates from a study of T cells in Graves' hyperthyroidism and ophthalmopathy. Comments on this clonotype: Its antigen is as yet unknown.

Template material for amplifying TCR beta CDR3 regions consisted of RNA transcripts. The HTBI primer set was used in a first-round RT-PCR of the TCR CDR3. One entry per CDR3 protein, called by TCRdb with MiXCR from the multiplex PCR reads. The sample holds under 250,000 distinct CDR3 sequences; less than 20% are singletons and the top ten take roughly 49%. Study findings and constraints: Blood shared most expanded thyroid clonotypes above 0.001.

The CDR3 is 14 residues long. CDR1 and CDR2 from the germline V gene are LNHNV and YYDKDF (reference sequence). V lost 2 bases, J lost 3 bases, and 11 bases lay in between. Those patients with uncontrolled infection, other autoimmune disease, pregnancy or lactation were excluded. Diagnoses used clinical symptoms, serum thyroxine and TRAb, thyroid ultrasound and orbital computed tomography. V gene TRBV15 combines with J gene TRBJ2-7, with D perhaps TRBD1 (6 bases). This TCR was sampled from a woman in her forties or fifties with Graves' hyperthyroidism. Specimen: blood. DNA for the CDR3: TGTGCCACCAGCAGATCCGGGACAATCTACGAGCAGTACTTC. Encoded protein: CATSRSGTIYEQYF.